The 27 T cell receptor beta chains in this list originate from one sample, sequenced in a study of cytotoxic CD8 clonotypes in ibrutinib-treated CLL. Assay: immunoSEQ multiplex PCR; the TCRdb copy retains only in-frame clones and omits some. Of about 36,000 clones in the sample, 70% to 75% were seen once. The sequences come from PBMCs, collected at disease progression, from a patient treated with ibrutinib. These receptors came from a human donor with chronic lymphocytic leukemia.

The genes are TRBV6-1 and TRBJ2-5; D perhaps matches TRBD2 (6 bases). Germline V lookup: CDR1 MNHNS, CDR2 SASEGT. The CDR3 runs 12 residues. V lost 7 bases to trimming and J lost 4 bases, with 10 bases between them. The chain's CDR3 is CASTLGGETQYF. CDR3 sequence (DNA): TGTGCCAGCACCCTGGGGGGAGAGACCCAGTACTTC.

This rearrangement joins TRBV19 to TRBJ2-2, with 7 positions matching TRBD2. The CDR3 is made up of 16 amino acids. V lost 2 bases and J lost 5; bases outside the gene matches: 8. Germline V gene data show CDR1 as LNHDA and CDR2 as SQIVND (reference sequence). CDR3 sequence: CASSIRGPGGTGELFF. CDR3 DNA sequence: TGTGCCAGTAGTATAAGGGGACCGGGAGGAACCGGGGAGCTGTTTTTT.

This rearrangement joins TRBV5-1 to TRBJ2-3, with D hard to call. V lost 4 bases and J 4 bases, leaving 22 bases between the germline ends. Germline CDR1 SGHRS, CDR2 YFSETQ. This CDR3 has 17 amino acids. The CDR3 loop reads CASSPRPGPEHSDTQYF. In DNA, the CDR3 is TGCGCCAGCAGCCCTCGACCGGGCCCGGAACACTCAGATACGCAGTATTTT.

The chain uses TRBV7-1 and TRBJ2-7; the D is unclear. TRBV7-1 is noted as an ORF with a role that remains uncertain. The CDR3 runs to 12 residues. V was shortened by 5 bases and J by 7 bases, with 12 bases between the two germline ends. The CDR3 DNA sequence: TGTGCCAGCAGCCCGGCGGTGGAAGAGCAGTACTTC. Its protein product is CASSPAVEEQYF.

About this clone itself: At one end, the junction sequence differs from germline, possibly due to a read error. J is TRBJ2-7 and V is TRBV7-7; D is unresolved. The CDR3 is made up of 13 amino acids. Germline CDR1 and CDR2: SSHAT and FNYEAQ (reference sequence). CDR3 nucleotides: TGTGCTAGCAGCTTATACCCCGGTAACGAGCAGTACTTC. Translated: CASSLYPGNEQYF.

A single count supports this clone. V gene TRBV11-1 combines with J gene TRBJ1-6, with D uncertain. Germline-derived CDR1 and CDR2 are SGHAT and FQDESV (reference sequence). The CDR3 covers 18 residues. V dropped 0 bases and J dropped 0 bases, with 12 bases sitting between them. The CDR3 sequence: CASSLAPRSSSYNSPLHF. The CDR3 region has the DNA TGTGCCAGCAGCTTAGCACCCAGATCCAGCTCCTATAATTCACCCCTCCACTTT.

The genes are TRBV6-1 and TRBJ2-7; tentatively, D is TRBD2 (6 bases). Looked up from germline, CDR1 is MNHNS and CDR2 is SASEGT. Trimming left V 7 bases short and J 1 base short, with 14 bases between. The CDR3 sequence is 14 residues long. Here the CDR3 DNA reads TGTGCCAGCATTCTTACCGGAGGGTCCTACGAGCAGTACTTC. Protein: CASILTGGSYEQYF.

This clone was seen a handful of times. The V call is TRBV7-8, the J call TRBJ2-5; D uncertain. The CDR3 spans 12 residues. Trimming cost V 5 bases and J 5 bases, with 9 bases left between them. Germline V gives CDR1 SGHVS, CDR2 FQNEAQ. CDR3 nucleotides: TGTGCCAGCAGCCCAAGCCGGGAGACCCAGTACTTC. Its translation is CASSPSRETQYF.

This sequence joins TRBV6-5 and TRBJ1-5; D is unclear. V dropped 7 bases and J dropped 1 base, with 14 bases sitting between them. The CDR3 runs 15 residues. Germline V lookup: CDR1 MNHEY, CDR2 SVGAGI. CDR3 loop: CASKFAEYSNQPQHF. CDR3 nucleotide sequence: TGTGCCAGCAAATTCGCCGAGTACAGCAATCAGCCCCAGCATTTT.

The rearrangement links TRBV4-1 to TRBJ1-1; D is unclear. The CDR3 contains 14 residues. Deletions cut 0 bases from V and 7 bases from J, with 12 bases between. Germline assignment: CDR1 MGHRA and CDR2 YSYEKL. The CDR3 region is CASSQDIFLIEAFF. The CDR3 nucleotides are TGCGCCAGCAGCCAAGACATTTTCCTGATTGAAGCTTTCTTT.

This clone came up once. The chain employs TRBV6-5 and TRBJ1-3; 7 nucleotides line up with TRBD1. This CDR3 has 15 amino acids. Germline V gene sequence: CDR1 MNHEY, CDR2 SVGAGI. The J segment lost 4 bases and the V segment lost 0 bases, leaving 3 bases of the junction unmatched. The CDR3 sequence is CASSYSGTVGNTIYF. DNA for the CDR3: TGTGCCAGCAGTTACTCCGGGACAGTCGGAAACACCATATATTTT.

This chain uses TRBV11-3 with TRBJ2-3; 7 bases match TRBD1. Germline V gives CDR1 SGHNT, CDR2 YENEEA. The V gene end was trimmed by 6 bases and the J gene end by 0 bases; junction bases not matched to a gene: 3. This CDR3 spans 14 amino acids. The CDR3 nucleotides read TGTGCCAGCAGTCGGACAGGTAGCACAGATACGCAGTATTTT. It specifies CASSRTGSTDTQYF.

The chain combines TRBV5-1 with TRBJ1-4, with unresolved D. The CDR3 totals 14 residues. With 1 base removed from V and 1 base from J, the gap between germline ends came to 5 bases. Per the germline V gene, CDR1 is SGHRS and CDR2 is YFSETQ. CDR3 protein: CASSLTQTNEKLFF. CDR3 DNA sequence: TGCGCCAGCAGCTTGACACAAACTAATGAAAAACTGTTTTTT.

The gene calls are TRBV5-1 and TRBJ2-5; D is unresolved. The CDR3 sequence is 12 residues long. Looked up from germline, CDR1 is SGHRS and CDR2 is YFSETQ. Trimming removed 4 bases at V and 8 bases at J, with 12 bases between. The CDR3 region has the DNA TGCGCCAGCAGCCCCCCTGGCGTCACCCAGTACTTC. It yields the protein CASSPPGVTQYF.

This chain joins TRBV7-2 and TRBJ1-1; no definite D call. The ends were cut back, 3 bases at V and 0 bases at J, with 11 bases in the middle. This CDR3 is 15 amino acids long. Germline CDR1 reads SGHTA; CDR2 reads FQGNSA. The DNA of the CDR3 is TGTGCCAGCAGCTTGGTTGTTTGGGTGAACACTGAAGCTTTCTTT. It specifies CASSLVVWVNTEAFF.

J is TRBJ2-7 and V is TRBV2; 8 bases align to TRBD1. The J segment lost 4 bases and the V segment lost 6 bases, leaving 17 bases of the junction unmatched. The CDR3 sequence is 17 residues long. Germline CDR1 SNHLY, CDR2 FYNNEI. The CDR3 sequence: CASSSPGQAKSGYEQYF. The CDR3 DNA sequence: TGTGCCAGCAGCTCGCCGGGACAGGCAAAAAGCGGGTACGAGCAGTACTTC. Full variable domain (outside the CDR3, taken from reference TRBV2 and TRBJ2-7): EPEVTQTPSHQVTQMGQEVILRCVPISNHLYFYWYRQILGQKVEFLVSFYNNEISEKSEIFDDQFSVERPDGSNFTLKIRSTKLEDSAMYFCASSSPGQAKSGYEQYFGPGTRLTVT.

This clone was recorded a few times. The CDR3 DNA reads as TGTGCCAGCAGCGATAACAGGGGGCTACAAGCTTTCTTT. This sequence encodes CASSDNRGLQAFF. This chain uses TRBV6-5 with TRBJ1-1; 9 bases map to TRBD1. The CDR3 loop spans 13 amino acids. Germline V gene lookup returns CDR1 MNHEY and CDR2 SVGAGI. With V trimmed by 6 bases and J by 9 bases, 8 bases remained unmatched.

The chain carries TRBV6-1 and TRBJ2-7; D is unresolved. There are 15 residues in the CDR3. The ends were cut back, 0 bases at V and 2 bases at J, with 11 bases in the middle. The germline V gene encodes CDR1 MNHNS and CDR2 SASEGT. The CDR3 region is CASSEARPETYEQYF. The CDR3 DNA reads TGTGCCAGCAGTGAAGCCAGACCGGAGACCTACGAGCAGTACTTC.

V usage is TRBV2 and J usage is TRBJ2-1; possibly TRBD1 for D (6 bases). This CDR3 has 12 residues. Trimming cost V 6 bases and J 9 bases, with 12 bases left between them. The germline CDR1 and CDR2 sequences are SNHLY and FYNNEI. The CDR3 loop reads CASRDTGTEQFF. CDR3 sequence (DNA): TGTGCCAGCAGGGATACAGGGACTGAGCAGTTCTTC. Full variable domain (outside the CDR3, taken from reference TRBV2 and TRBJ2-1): EPEVTQTPSHQVTQMGQEVILRCVPISNHLYFYWYRQILGQKVEFLVSFYNNEISEKSEIFDDQFSVERPDGSNFTLKIRSTKLEDSAMYFCASRDTGTEQFFGPGTRLTVL.

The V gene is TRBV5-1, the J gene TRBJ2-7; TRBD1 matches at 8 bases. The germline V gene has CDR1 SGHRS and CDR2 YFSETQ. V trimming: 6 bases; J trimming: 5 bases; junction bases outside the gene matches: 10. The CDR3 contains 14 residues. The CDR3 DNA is TGCGCCAGCACCCAAACAGGGGGTTCCCACGAGCAGTACTTC. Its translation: CASTQTGGSHEQYF. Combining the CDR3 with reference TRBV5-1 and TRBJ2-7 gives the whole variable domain KAGVTQTPRYLIKTRGQQVTLSCSPISGHRSVSWYQQTPGQGLQFLFEYFSETQRNKGNFPGRFSGRQFSNSRSEMNVSTLELGDSALYLCASTQTGGSHEQYFGPGTRLTVT.

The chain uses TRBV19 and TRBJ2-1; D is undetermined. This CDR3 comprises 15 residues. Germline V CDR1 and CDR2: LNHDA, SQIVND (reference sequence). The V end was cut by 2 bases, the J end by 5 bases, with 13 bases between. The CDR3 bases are TGTGCCAGTAGTATAAGCCGGGCTCCTAACAATGAGCAGTTCTTC. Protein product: CASSISRAPNNEQFF.

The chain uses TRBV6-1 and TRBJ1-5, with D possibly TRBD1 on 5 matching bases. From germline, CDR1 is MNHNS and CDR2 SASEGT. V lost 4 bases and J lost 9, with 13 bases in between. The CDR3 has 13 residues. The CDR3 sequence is CASSADDSRPQHF. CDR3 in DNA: TGTGCCAGCAGTGCTGACGACAGTAGGCCCCAGCATTTT.

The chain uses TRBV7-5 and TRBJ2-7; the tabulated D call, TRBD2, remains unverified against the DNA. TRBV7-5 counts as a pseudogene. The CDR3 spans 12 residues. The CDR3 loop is CVRKPRGYEQYF. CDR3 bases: TGTGTCAGAAAACCGCGGGGATACGAGCAGTACTTC.

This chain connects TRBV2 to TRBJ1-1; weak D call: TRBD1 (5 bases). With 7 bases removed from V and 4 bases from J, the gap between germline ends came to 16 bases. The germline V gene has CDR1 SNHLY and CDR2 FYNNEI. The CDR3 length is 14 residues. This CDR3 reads CASTFYGASTEAFF. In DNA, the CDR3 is TGTGCCAGCACTTTTTACGGGGCGAGCACTGAAGCTTTCTTT.

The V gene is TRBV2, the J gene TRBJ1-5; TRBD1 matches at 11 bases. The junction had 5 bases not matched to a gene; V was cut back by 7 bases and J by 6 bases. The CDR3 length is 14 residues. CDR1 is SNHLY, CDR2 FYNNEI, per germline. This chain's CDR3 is CASNGQGAGQPQHF. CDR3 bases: TGTGCCAGCAACGGACAGGGGGCAGGTCAGCCCCAGCATTTT.

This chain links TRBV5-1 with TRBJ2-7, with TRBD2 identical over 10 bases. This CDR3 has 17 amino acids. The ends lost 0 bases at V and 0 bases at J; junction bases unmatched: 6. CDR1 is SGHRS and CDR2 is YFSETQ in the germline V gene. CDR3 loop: CASSLAVTSGASYEQYF. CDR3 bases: TGCGCCAGCAGCTTGGCGGTTACTAGCGGGGCCTCCTACGAGCAGTACTTC.

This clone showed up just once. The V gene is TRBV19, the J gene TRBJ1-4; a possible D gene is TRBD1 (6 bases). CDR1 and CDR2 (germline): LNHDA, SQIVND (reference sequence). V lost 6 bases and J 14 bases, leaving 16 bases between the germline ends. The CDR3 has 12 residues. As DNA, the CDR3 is TGTGCCAGTAGCATGGTACAGGGACCCCTGTTTTTT. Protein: CASSMVQGPLFF.